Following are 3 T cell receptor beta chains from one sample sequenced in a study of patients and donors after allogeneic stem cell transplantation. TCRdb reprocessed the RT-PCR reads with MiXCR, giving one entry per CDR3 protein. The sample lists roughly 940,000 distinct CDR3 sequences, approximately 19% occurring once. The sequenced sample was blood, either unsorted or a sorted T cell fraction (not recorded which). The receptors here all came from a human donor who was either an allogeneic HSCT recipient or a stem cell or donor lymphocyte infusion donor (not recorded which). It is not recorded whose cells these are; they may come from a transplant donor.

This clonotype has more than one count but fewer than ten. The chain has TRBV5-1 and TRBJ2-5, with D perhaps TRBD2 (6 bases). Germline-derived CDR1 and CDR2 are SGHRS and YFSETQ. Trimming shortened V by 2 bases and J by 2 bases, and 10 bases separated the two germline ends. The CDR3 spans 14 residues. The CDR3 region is CASSLRTTQETQYF. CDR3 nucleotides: TGCGCCAGCAGCTTAAGGACTACACAAGAGACCCAGTACTTC.

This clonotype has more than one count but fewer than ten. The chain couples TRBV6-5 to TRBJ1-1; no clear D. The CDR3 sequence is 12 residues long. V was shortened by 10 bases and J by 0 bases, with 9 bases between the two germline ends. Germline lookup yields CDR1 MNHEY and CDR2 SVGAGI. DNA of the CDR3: TGTGCCACCGGGCGGATGAACACTGAAGCTTTCTTT. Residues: CATGRMNTEAFF.

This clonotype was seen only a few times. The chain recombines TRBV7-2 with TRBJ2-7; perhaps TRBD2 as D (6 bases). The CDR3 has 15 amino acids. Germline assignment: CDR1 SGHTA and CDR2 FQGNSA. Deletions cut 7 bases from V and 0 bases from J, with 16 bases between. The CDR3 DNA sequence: TGTGCCAGCAACATAGGAGGGGTAAGCTCCTACGAGCAGTACTTC. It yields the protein CASNIGGVSSYEQYF.